This T cell receptor beta chain was identified in a study of cytomegalovirus exposure and HLA in healthy donors. In the study overall: Researchers previously reported finding 90 million to 130 million unique TCR beta sequences from roughly 180 million T cells. Broader study findings: One later analysis reportedly identified an Asian-associated ancestry cluster that showed fewer N-insertions than the approximately 670-donor mean. In a later analysis, TCR association rates varied by HLA locus: DRB1 most, HLA-C fewest.

From germline, CDR1 is GTSNPN and CDR2 SVGIG (reference sequence). The CDR3 is 12 residues long. V lost 2 bases, J lost 0 bases, and 4 bases lay in between. PCR used 60 Vbeta primers and 13 Jbeta primers. The assay was immunoSEQ multiplex PCR, and TCRdb's table has in-frame clones only and misses some. In the table there are roughly 100,000 clones, roughly 10% of which are singletons. Nominally healthy donors were sampled, though unrecorded immune exposures were likely. To note about this clone: Its antigen remains unidentified.

The sequence derives from a man in his fifties or sixties in good health and CMV-seropositive. The sequencing input was PBMCs. The rearrangement links TRBV30 to TRBJ2-5; D call uncertain. The CDR3 DNA sequence: TGTGCCTGGAGTCTGTACCAAGAGACCCAGTACTTC. It is translated as CAWSLYQETQYF.